This paragraph covers one T cell receptor (beta chain) sequence. This sample stems from a study of control samples from healthy donors and cancer patients. V was clipped by 0 bases and J by 0 bases, with 13 bases between them. From germline, CDR1 is SGHTS and CDR2 YDEGEE. The CDR3 has 17 amino acids. This table comes from immunoSEQ multiplex PCR, and its TCRdb copy is limited to in-frame clones, with some not included. The table has tens of thousands of clones, around 94% seen once. The sequence came from a man under 40 with colorectal cancer. The chain carries TRBV5-8 and TRBJ2-1; TRBD2 might be the D (7 bases). Specimen: PBMCs. CDR3: CASSLEGGGISYNEQFF. For the CDR3, the DNA is TGTGCCAGCAGCTTGGAGGGAGGGGGGATCTCCTACAATGAGCAGTTCTTC.